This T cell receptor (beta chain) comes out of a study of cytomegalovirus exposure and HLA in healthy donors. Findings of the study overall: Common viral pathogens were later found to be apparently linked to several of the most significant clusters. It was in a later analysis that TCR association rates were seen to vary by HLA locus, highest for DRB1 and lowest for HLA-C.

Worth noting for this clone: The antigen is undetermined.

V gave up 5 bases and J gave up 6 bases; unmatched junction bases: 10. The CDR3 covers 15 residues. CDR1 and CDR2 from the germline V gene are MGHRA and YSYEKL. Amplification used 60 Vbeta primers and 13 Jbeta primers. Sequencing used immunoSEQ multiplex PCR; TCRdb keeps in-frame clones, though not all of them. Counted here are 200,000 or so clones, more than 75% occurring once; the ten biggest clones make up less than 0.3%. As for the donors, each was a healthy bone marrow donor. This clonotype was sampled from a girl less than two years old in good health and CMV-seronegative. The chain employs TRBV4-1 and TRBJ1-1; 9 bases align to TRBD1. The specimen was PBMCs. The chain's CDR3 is CASSIPGTGRSEAFF. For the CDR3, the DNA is TGCGCCAGCAGCATACCCGGGACAGGGAGGTCTGAAGCTTTCTTT.